This T cell receptor beta chain was retrieved from a study of shared clonotypes between healthy human individuals. Trimming stripped 4 bases from V and 1 base from J, with 12 bases between. The CDR3 has 15 amino acids. Germline-derived CDR1 and CDR2 are SGHDT and YYEEEE. Positively selected for CCR7, the CD45RO-negative cells used as naive CD8 cells excluded terminally differentiated effector memory CD45RA+ cells. Overall study findings and caveats: Naive subsets tended to show greater estimated richness than memory subsets.

As to this clone: Its antigen is unknown.

Libraries were prepared by immunoSEQ multiplex PCR; TCRdb keeps only in-frame clonotypes and omits some of them. The sample records around 1.9 million clones, roughly 91% being singletons. This receptor was taken from a man younger than 35 in good health. Some clones in this sample may be carry-over from other donors' samples. The rearrangement links TRBV5-6 to TRBJ1-5; perhaps TRBD1 as D (5 bases). The source material was naive CD8+ T cells from PBMCs. Here the CDR3 reads CASSKTRVSNQPQHF. In nucleotides, the CDR3 is TGTGCCAGCAGCAAAACCAGGGTGAGCAATCAGCCCCAGCATTTT.